The T cell receptor (beta chain) described here comes from a study of blood T cell repertoires in COVID-19. Across the study: Researchers got acute and convalescent COVID-19 samples from the United States, Italy and Spain. PBMCs, B-cell-depleted T cells, or T cells were the source of the cDNA or gDNA that made up the material.

Authors' processing steps: Amplifying reference gene primers gave estimates of nucleated cell counts. Assay used: immunoSEQ multiplex PCR; TCRdb lists only in-frame clones, some missing. For V, J and clone size, that table is used; D and trimming come from the DNA. The sample carries just under 80,000 clones, 75% to 85% recorded once. The CDR3 extends over 19 amino acids. With V trimmed by 4 bases and J by 4 bases, 17 bases remained unmatched. From germline, CDR1 is MGHRA and CDR2 YSYEKL. The chain is built from TRBV4-1 and TRBJ2-3; 10 bases align to TRBD2. The sequence was obtained from a woman in her 70s with acute or convalescent COVID-19. The source material was peripheral blood. In DNA form, the CDR3 reads TGCGCCAGCAGCCCGGGACAGTATAGCGGGGGGTTGGGCCCAGATACGCAGTATTTT. Residues: CASSPGQYSGGLGPDTQYF.